These 31 T cell receptor beta chains were sequenced from one sample in a study of neurological immune-mediated disorders. The sample's time point: longitudinal time-point 3. TCRdb re-called the 5' RACE reads with MiXCR, one entry per CDR3 protein. The sample includes about 84,000 distinct CDR3 sequences, approximately 4.6% seen only once; the top ten take 5.7%. The specimen was PBMCs. Receptors were obtained from a woman aged 55-69 years with multiple sclerosis.

This clonotype was recorded at least ten times. The V call is TRBV5-1, the J call TRBJ2-1; D unresolved. The CDR3 is 14 residues long. In germline, CDR1 is SGHRS, CDR2 YFSETQ. V was shortened by 2 bases and J by 5 bases, with 11 bases between the two germline ends. CDR3 residues: CASSFGPTNNEQFF. CDR3 bases: TGCGCCAGCAGCTTTGGACCCACTAACAATGAGCAGTTCTTC.

The table lists this clonotype with many counts. CDR3 nucleotides: TGTGCCAGCAGCCGCGGGATAGACAGGCTTAATGAAAAACTGTTTTTT. Protein product: CASSRGIDRLNEKLFF. This rearrangement joins TRBV3-1 to TRBJ1-4; D possibly corresponds to TRBD1 (6 bases). The CDR3 length is 16 residues. Germline assignment: CDR1 LGHDT and CDR2 YNNKEL (reference sequence). V shed 4 bases and J shed 4 bases, with 16 bases lying between them. The full variable domain, completed using reference TRBV3-1 and TRBJ1-4, is DTAVSQTPKYLVTQMGNDKSIKCEQNLGHDTMYWYKQDSKKFLKIMFSYNNKELIINETVPNRFSPKSPDKAHLNLHINSLELGDSAVYFCASSRGIDRLNEKLFFGSGTQLSVL.

This clonotype was counted ten times or more. The chain joins TRBV20-1 to TRBJ2-3; D gene ambiguous. The ends were cut back, 6 bases at V and 6 bases at J, with 22 bases in the middle. The CDR3 has 15 amino acids. Germline loops: CDR1 DFQATT, CDR2 SNEGSKA (reference sequence). This chain's CDR3 is CSATLQGPRVDTQYF. The CDR3 nucleotides are TGCAGTGCCACACTCCAAGGGCCCCGGGTGGATACGCAGTATTTT.

This clonotype was seen ten or more times. CDR3 coding DNA: TGTGCCAGCATCCGTGGTACAGGGAGCGGGGAGACCCAGTACTTC. Translation: CASIRGTGSGETQYF. The J gene is TRBJ2-5, the V gene TRBV7-8; D assignment may be TRBD1 or TRBD2 (6 bases each). This CDR3 contains 15 residues. V shed 7 bases and J shed 5 bases, with 20 bases lying between them. Per germline, CDR1 SGHVS and CDR2 FQNEAQ.

This clonotype has ten or more counts. The rearrangement joins TRBV12-3 or TRBV12-4 to TRBJ2-2, with D perhaps given as TRBD1 or TRBD2 (7 bases each). V lost 7 bases and J lost 4, with 16 bases in between. The CDR3 contains 15 residues. The CDR3 nucleotides are TGTGCCAGCAAACTGACCAGGGGGGGCACCGGGGAGCTGTTTTTT. Its translation is CASKLTRGGTGELFF.

Comments on this clonotype: The junction departs from germline at one end; a sequencing error may be responsible. In nucleotides, the CDR3 is TGCGCCAGCAGCCTACAACCGAACACCGGGGAGCCGTTTTTT. Translated: CASSLQPNTGEPFF. J is TRBJ2-2 and V is TRBV5-1, with TRBD2 as a possible D gene (5 bases). Germline V gene sequence: CDR1 SGHRS, CDR2 YFSETQ. CDR3 length: 14 amino acids. The whole variable domain, remainder taken from reference TRBV5-1 and TRBJ2-2, is KAGVTQTPRYLIKTRGQQVTLSCSPISGHRSVSWYQQTPGQGLQFLFEYFSETQRNKGNFPGRFSGRQFSNSRSEMNVSTLELGDSALYLCASSLQPNTGEPFFGEGSRLTVL.

Many counts were recorded for this clonotype. The genes are TRBV2 and TRBJ2-5, with 12 positions matching TRBD1. The CDR3 loop spans 15 amino acids. Looked up from germline, CDR1 is SNHLY and CDR2 is FYNNEI. Germline trimming cut 9 bases from V and 7 bases from J; bases unmatched to any gene: 12. The CDR3 loop reads CASKMPGQGAVTQYF. The CDR3 DNA follows: TGTGCCAGTAAGATGCCGGGACAGGGGGCTGTGACCCAGTACTTC.

This clonotype was recorded at least ten times. An end of the junction does not agree with germline; a read error may underlie this. The chain is built from TRBV7-7 and TRBJ2-7, with 7 bases fitting TRBD1. Germline loops: CDR1 SSHAT, CDR2 FNYEAQ (reference sequence). CDR3 length: 14 amino acids. CDR3 DNA: TGTGCTAGCAGCTTAGAACAGGGGAATTACGAGCAGTACTTC. It translates to CASSLEQGNYEQYF. The whole variable domain, filled in from reference TRBV7-7 and TRBJ2-7, reads GAGVSQSPRYKVTKRGQDVTLRCDPISSHATLYWYQQALGQGPEFLTYFNYEAQPDKSGLPSDRFSAERPEGSISTLTIQRTEQRDSAMYRCASSLEQGNYEQYFGPGTRLTVT.

This clonotype was counted a single time. The genes are TRBV7-2 and TRBJ2-7; D possibly corresponds to TRBD1 (6 bases). Germline-derived CDR1 and CDR2 are SGHTA and FQGNSA. The CDR3 is made up of 13 amino acids. Deletions cut 3 bases from V and 6 bases from J, with 12 bases between. CDR3: CASSLGQGFEQYF. CDR3 in DNA: TGTGCCAGCAGCTTGGGTCAGGGGTTCGAGCAGTACTTC.

The table lists this clonotype with many counts. The V call is TRBV4-1, the J call TRBJ1-5; no definite D call. V lost 3 bases and J lost 5, with 5 bases in between. Germline V CDR1 and CDR2: MGHRA, YSYEKL. The CDR3 contains 12 residues. CDR3 bases: TGCGCCAGCAGCCATCCCTATCAGCCCCAGCATTTT. Protein sequence: CASSHPYQPQHF.

This clonotype was picked up many times. V and J are TRBV5-1 and TRBJ1-1; no definite D call. This CDR3 has 15 amino acids. Trimming shortened V by 4 bases and J by 0 bases, and 13 bases separated the two germline ends. Looked up from germline, CDR1 is SGHRS and CDR2 is YFSETQ. The CDR3 DNA follows: TGCGCCAGCAGCCCAGGAGCCCCGATGAACACTGAAGCTTTCTTT. It codes for CASSPGAPMNTEAFF.

Only a few counts were recorded for this clonotype. CDR3 bases: TGTGCCAGTAGTCCCCCCAGGGTAGCGGATCCAGATACGCAGTATTTT. It encodes CASSPPRVADPDTQYF. The V gene is TRBV19, the J gene TRBJ2-3; TRBD2 might be the D (6 bases). The V gene's germline CDR1 is LNHDA and CDR2 SQIVND (reference sequence). The CDR3 contains 16 residues. The V and J ends lost 5 bases and 4 bases respectively, with 19 bases between them. Together with reference TRBV19 and TRBJ2-3, the CDR3 gives the full variable domain: DGGITQSPKYLFRKEGQNVTLSCEQNLNHDAMYWYRQDPGQGLRLIYYSQIVNDFQKGDIAEGYSVSREKKESFPLTVTSAQKNPTAFYLCASSPPRVADPDTQYFGPGTRLTVL.

Ten or more counts support this clonotype. The V gene is TRBV5-5, the J gene TRBJ2-5, with 7 bases aligning to TRBD1. This CDR3 has 19 amino acids. After removal of 3 bases from V and 1 base from J, the junction contained 18 bases not matched to a gene. From germline, CDR1 is SGHKS and CDR2 YYEKEE (reference sequence). CDR3 bases: TGTGCCAGCAGCTCCGATACAGGGGTAGCATTCACCCTCCAAGAGACCCAGTACTTC. Translation: CASSSDTGVAFTLQETQYF.

This clonotype was seen repeatedly, ten times or more. The chain carries TRBV20-1 and TRBJ1-6; no definite D call. This CDR3 contains 14 residues. Per germline, CDR1 DFQATT and CDR2 SNEGSKA (reference sequence). The V end lost 5 bases, the J end lost 8 bases, and 16 bases lay between the germline ends. The CDR3 DNA reads TGCAGTGCTGTGATGGATCGAACCCATTCACCCCTCCACTTT. Translated: CSAVMDRTHSPLHF.

This clonotype was counted many times. The rearrangement uses TRBV7-2 and TRBJ2-4; possibly TRBD1 for D (6 bases). This CDR3 has 17 amino acids. Trimming left V 2 bases short and J 3 bases short, with 17 bases between. Germline V CDR1 and CDR2: SGHTA, FQGNSA. CDR3 amino acids: CASSLMRDRTGKNIQYF. Here the CDR3 DNA reads TGTGCCAGCAGCTTAATGCGTGACAGGACGGGCAAAAACATTCAGTACTTC.

This clonotype occurred many times. The V gene is TRBV18, the J gene TRBJ2-7; maybe TRBD2 (6 bases). CDR3 length: 12 amino acids. The germline gives CDR1 KGHSH, CDR2 LQKENI. Trimming took off 6 bases at V and 1 base at J, with 7 bases between the two ends. The CDR3 nucleotides read TGTGCCAGCTCGGGACTTTCCTACGAGCAGTACTTC. It specifies CASSGLSYEQYF.

There are many counts of this clonotype. V gene TRBV15 combines with J gene TRBJ2-7, with D perhaps matching TRBD1 (7 bases). V gave up 1 base and J gave up 2 bases, with 15 bases separating them. CDR3 length equals 16 residues. CDR1 and CDR2 from the germline V gene are LNHNV and YYDKDF (reference sequence). CDR3 residues: CATSRGWQGGAYEQYF. The CDR3 bases are TGTGCCACCAGCAGAGGGTGGCAGGGGGGAGCCTACGAGCAGTACTTC.

Ten or more counts support this clonotype. The rearrangement uses TRBV3-1 and TRBJ2-1; TRBD2 agrees at 11 bases. The V gene end was trimmed by 3 bases and the J gene end by 5 bases; junction bases not matched to a gene: 6. CDR3 length: 16 residues. The germline V gene has CDR1 LGHDT and CDR2 YNNKEL (reference sequence). The CDR3, as DNA: TGTGCCAGCAGCCATGATAGCGGGGGGGCCGACAATGAGCAGTTCTTC. The encoded protein is CASSHDSGGADNEQFF.

This clonotype was found many times. V gene TRBV28 combines with J gene TRBJ2-5; 8 nucleotides match TRBD2. This CDR3 has 16 residues. Trimming removed 4 bases from V and 5 bases from J; junction bases left unmatched: 12. Germline V gene data show CDR1 as MDHEN and CDR2 as SYDVKM. As DNA, the CDR3 is TGTGCCAGCAGTTCCCAGGTCGCGGGACTAGGGGAGACCCAGTACTTC. Translation: CASSSQVAGLGETQYF.

This clonotype appeared many times. This rearrangement joins TRBV7-2 to TRBJ2-3; TRBD1 is a possible D gene (5 bases). This CDR3 spans 14 amino acids. The germline gives CDR1 SGHTA, CDR2 FQGNSA. Trimming shortened V by 1 base and J by 10 bases, and 15 bases separated the two germline ends. The CDR3 is CASSLEVDTGAQYF. The CDR3 DNA reads as TGTGCCAGCAGCTTAGAGGTAGATACAGGTGCGCAGTATTTT. Supplemented by reference TRBV7-2 and TRBJ2-3, the full variable domain reads GAGVSQSPSNKVTEKGKDVELRCDPISGHTALYWYRQSLGQGLEFLIYFQGNSAPDKSGLPSDRFSAERTGGSVSTLTIQRTQQEDSAVYLCASSLEVDTGAQYFGPGTRLTVL.

The chain uses TRBV5-1 and TRBJ2-3, with D perhaps given as TRBD1 or TRBD2 (5 bases each). CDR1 is SGHRS, CDR2 YFSETQ, per germline. This CDR3 comprises 15 residues. The CDR3 spells CSISLVGTLTDTQYF. The CDR3 nucleotides read TGCTCCATCAGCTTGGTGGGGACCCTCACAGATACGCAGTATTTT.

Ten or more counts support this clonotype. J is TRBJ1-1 and V is TRBV5-1; 8 bases match TRBD1. Germline V CDR1 and CDR2: SGHRS, YFSETQ. The CDR3 has 16 amino acids. The junction had 9 bases not matched to a gene; V was cut back by 0 bases and J by 5 bases. CDR3 region: CASSLGQGARGTEAFF. The CDR3 nucleotides are TGCGCCAGCAGCTTGGGCCAGGGGGCGAGGGGGACTGAAGCTTTCTTT. The complete variable domain, with remaining parts taken from reference TRBV5-1 and TRBJ1-1, reads KAGVTQTPRYLIKTRGQQVTLSCSPISGHRSVSWYQQTPGQGLQFLFEYFSETQRNKGNFPGRFSGRQFSNSRSEMNVSTLELGDSALYLCASSLGQGARGTEAFFGQGTRLTVV.

This clonotype was counted at least ten times. The chain couples TRBV7-9 to TRBJ1-3; perhaps TRBD1 as D (5 bases). The V and J ends lost 5 bases and 0 bases respectively, with 11 bases between them. This CDR3 contains 15 residues. Per germline, CDR1 SEHNR and CDR2 FQNEAQ (reference sequence). CDR3 nucleotides: TGTGCCAGCAGCGAGACAGTGATCTCTGGAAACACCATATATTTT. It codes for CASSETVISGNTIYF.

Ten or more counts support this clonotype. The chain uses TRBV7-2 and TRBJ2-1; no definite D call. This CDR3 contains 14 residues. The germline CDR1 and CDR2 sequences are SGHTA and FQGNSA. The V end lost 3 bases, the J end lost 6 bases, and 12 bases lay between the germline ends. As DNA, the CDR3 is TGTGCCAGCAGCTTCACCCTCCCGTCCAATGAGCAGTTCTTC. The encoded protein is CASSFTLPSNEQFF.

This clonotype was seen ten or more times. The chain has TRBV7-9 and TRBJ2-4; the D gene is possibly TRBD2 (6 bases). This CDR3 comprises 15 residues. Between the trimmed V and J ends, which lost 4 bases and 3 bases, there was a span of 13 bases. The germline V gene encodes CDR1 SEHNR and CDR2 FQNEAQ (reference sequence). CDR3 in DNA: TGTGCCAGCAGCTATCAGGGAGGAGGCAAAAACATTCAGTACTTC. Its protein product is CASSYQGGGKNIQYF.

This clonotype was detected many times. The rearrangement uses TRBV3-1 and TRBJ2-5, with D possibly matching TRBD2 (5 bases). V was shortened by 4 bases and J by 1 base, with 13 bases between the two germline ends. This CDR3 spans 15 amino acids. CDR1 is LGHDT, CDR2 YNNKEL, per germline (reference sequence). The CDR3 spells CASSLSSRGQETQYF. CDR3 coding DNA: TGTGCCAGCAGCCTCTCCTCCCGGGGCCAAGAGACCCAGTACTTC.

This clonotype was observed at least ten times. Here the CDR3 DNA reads TGTGCCAGCAGTTGGGGCCGGACAGCTGAAGCTTTCTTT. It codes for CASSWGRTAEAFF. V gene TRBV12-3 or TRBV12-4 combines with J gene TRBJ1-1, with TRBD1 as a possible D gene (6 bases). The length of the CDR3 is 13 residues. V was trimmed by 4 bases and J by 6 bases, leaving 12 bases between them.

This clonotype was counted ten times or more. This rearrangement joins TRBV11-2 to TRBJ2-4, with 7 nucleotides matching TRBD1. The CDR3 extends over 12 amino acids. The germline V gene encodes CDR1 SGHAT and CDR2 FQNNGV. After removal of 5 bases from V and 16 bases from J, the junction contained 11 bases not matched to a gene. CDR3 bases: TGTGCCAGCAGCCTCCGACAGGGTATCGGCTACTTC. Protein product: CASSLRQGIGYF.

This clonotype was detected ten times or more. This chain uses TRBV10-3 with TRBJ1-1; no firm D call. The CDR3 sequence is 13 residues long. V dropped 10 bases and J dropped 1 base, with 13 bases sitting between them. CDR1 and CDR2 from the germline V gene are ENHRY and SYGVKD. The CDR3 protein is CASRLKGNTEAFF. CDR3 nucleotides: TGTGCCAGCCGGTTAAAGGGGAACACTGAAGCTTTCTTT.

This clonotype was seen at least ten times. This chain links TRBV20-1 with TRBJ2-5; 10 bases align to TRBD1. The CDR3 is 15 residues long. The V segment lost 2 bases and the J segment 5 bases; nucleotides outside the gene matches: 8. Germline-derived CDR1 and CDR2 are DFQATT and SNEGSKA (reference sequence). CDR3 coding DNA: TGCAGTGCTAGATACAGACAGGGGGCGAATGAGACCCAGTACTTC. It is translated as CSARYRQGANETQYF.

This clonotype was seen once. One base away lies a much larger clone, so this may be a sequencing read error. The J gene is TRBJ2-7, the V gene TRBV3-1, with D tentatively TRBD2 (5 bases). V was trimmed by 4 bases and J by 4 bases, leaving 14 bases between them. CDR3 size: 14 residues. The germline gives CDR1 LGHDT, CDR2 YNNKEL (reference sequence). CDR3 amino acids: CASSRGEAAYEQYF. The DNA of the CDR3 is TGTGCCAGCAGCCGGGGAGAGGCTGCGTACGAGCAGTACTTC.